These 18 T cell receptor beta chains share one sample of origin, sequenced in a study of tumor-infiltrating lymphocytes in localized non-small cell lung cancer (dated by TCRdb to the early 2020s). Libraries came from the immunoSEQ multiplex PCR assay. TCRdb took over this immuneACCESS table, retaining in-frame rearrangements with V and J assigned. Such tables are incomplete; in checked studies, under half of the missing clones stem from an unresolved V gene, and the remainder is unexplained. Within this sample are approximately 10,000 clones, with about three fifths of them counted one time only. Roughly 11% of the sample is in the top ten clones. Sequencing was performed on uninvolved lung tissue not adjacent to the tumor. The receptors were sampled from a human donor with non-small cell lung cancer.

The chain links TRBV1 to TRBJ1-6. TRBV1 corresponds to a pseudogene. The CDR3 extends over 17 amino acids. As DNA, the CDR3 is TGCACCAGCAGCCAAGGCGGGGAAGGGGGCTATAATTCACCCCTCCACTTT. This sequence encodes CTSSQGGEGGYNSPLHF.

The chain employs TRBV11-3 and TRBJ2-3, with TRBD2 matching over 12 bases. Germline V gives CDR1 SGHNT, CDR2 YENEEA. The CDR3 covers 17 residues. The V gene end was trimmed by 2 bases and the J gene end by 2 bases; junction bases not matched to a gene: 5. CDR3 loop: CASSLRWTSGTTDTQYF. CDR3 DNA: TGTGCCAGCAGCTTACGCTGGACTAGCGGGACCACAGATACGCAGTATTTT.

This clone turned up a few times. This chain connects TRBV5-4 to TRBJ1-1; D remains unclear. The CDR3 is 15 residues long. CDR1 SGHNT and CDR2 YYREEE come from the germline V gene (reference sequence). Trimming left V 4 bases short and J 1 base short, with 14 bases between. CDR3 sequence (DNA): TGTGCCAGCAGCCCATTTACCTCCTCGAACACTGAAGCTTTCTTT. Translated, it gives CASSPFTSSNTEAFF.

This clone is medium-sized by share. The rearrangement joins TRBV5-6 to TRBJ2-7; TRBD2 matches 7 bases. V dropped 4 bases and J dropped 4; count of bases not matched to a gene: 11. This CDR3 comprises 15 residues. Germline V gives CDR1 SGHDT, CDR2 YYEEEE. CDR3 in amino acids: CASSPDGTIGYEQYF. In DNA, the CDR3 is TGTGCCAGCAGCCCGGACGGGACTATAGGTTACGAGCAGTACTTC. The complete variable domain, with remaining parts taken from reference TRBV5-6 and TRBJ2-7, reads DAGVTQSPTHLIKTRGQQVTLRCSPKSGHDTVSWYQQALGQGPQFIFQYYEEEERQRGNFPDRFSGHQFPNYSSELNVNALLLGDSALYLCASSPDGTIGYEQYFGPGTRLTVT.

CDR3 sequence: CASMIGGTGRNEQYF. The CDR3 bases are TGTGCCAGCATGATTGGGGGGACAGGGAGAAACGAGCAGTACTTC. The J gene is TRBJ2-7, the V gene TRBV6-5; TRBD1 aligns across 9 bases. This CDR3 has 15 residues. CDR1 and CDR2 (germline): MNHEY, SVGAGI. The trim removed 7 bases at V and 5 bases at J, leaving 12 bases unmatched.

The chain employs TRBV6-6 and TRBJ2-5; TRBD1 agrees at 7 bases. The CDR3 is made up of 13 amino acids. Germline CDR1 MNHNY, CDR2 SVGAGI (reference sequence). The junction had 2 bases not matched to a gene; V was cut back by 4 bases and J by 3 bases. The CDR3 sequence is CASSSQGEETQYF. As DNA, the CDR3 is TGTGCCAGCAGTTCCCAGGGGGAAGAGACCCAGTACTTC.

The chain couples TRBV7-2 to TRBJ2-5; 10 bases are shared with TRBD2. Germline V lookup: CDR1 SGHTA, CDR2 FQGNSA. V shed 5 bases, J shed 5 bases, and the junction held 8 bases outside the gene matches. This CDR3 has 15 residues. CDR3 in amino acids: CASSGERGGGETQYF. CDR3 DNA sequence: TGTGCCAGCAGCGGGGAGCGGGGGGGCGGTGAGACCCAGTACTTC.

CDR3 sequence reads: CASRQGQGITDTQYF. In DNA form, the CDR3 reads TGTGCCAGCAGACAGGGACAGGGCATCACAGATACGCAGTATTTT. This chain joins TRBV5-4 and TRBJ2-3, with 9 nucleotides matching TRBD1. The CDR3 is 15 amino acids. The germline V gene has CDR1 SGHNT and CDR2 YYREEE (reference sequence). Trimming cost V 5 bases and J 2 bases; bases outside gene matches: 6.

The genes are TRBV5-4 and TRBJ2-5, with 7 bases fitting TRBD2. The CDR3 is 15 residues long. The trim removed 0 bases at V and 4 bases at J, leaving 6 bases unmatched. Germline loops: CDR1 SGHNT, CDR2 YYREEE (reference sequence). DNA of the CDR3: TGTGCCAGCAGCTTGGGAGCGGGGAGTATAGAGACCCAGTACTTC. It encodes CASSLGAGSIETQYF.

This clone is termed medium-sized. V and J are TRBV5-6 and TRBJ2-1; 13 positions match TRBD2. Germline CDR1 and CDR2: SGHDT and YYEEEE. The CDR3 length is 16 residues. The V segment lost 6 bases and the J segment 3 bases; nucleotides outside the gene matches: 6. CDR3 loop: CASKLAGGHIYNEQFF. The CDR3 DNA sequence: TGTGCCAGCAAACTAGCGGGGGGGCATATCTACAATGAGCAGTTCTTC. Variable domain in full (rest from reference TRBV5-6 and TRBJ2-1): DAGVTQSPTHLIKTRGQQVTLRCSPKSGHDTVSWYQQALGQGPQFIFQYYEEEERQRGNFPDRFSGHQFPNYSSELNVNALLLGDSALYLCASKLAGGHIYNEQFFGPGTRLTVL.

This chain connects TRBV2 to TRBJ1-1; a weak D match, TRBD1 (5 bases). V gave up 11 bases and J gave up 0 bases, with 10 bases separating them. CDR3 length: 12 amino acids. Germline V lookup: CDR1 SNHLY, CDR2 FYNNEI. Here the CDR3 DNA reads TGTGCCCAGCAGGGTTTGAACACTGAAGCTTTCTTT. This sequence encodes CAQQGLNTEAFF.

Comments on this clone: Different DNA sequences within this sample yield the same CDR3. The chain recombines TRBV6-5 with TRBJ2-3; maybe TRBD2 (6 bases). The CDR3 runs to 15 residues. Germline V gene lookup returns CDR1 MNHEY and CDR2 SVGAGI. V was pared by 0 bases and J by 4 bases, with 11 bases between. CDR3 protein: CASSYSAGGADTQYF. The CDR3 region has the DNA TGTGCCAGCAGTTACTCGGCCGGGGGAGCAGATACGCAGTATTTT.

This clone was detected only once. The CDR3 sequence is CASRPGRGWTTNEKLFF. CDR3 nucleotide sequence: TGTGCCAGCAGACCAGGGAGGGGATGGACAACTAATGAAAAACTGTTTTTT. The chain combines TRBV28 with TRBJ1-4; tentatively, D is TRBD1 (5 bases). The CDR3 spans 17 residues. Looked up from germline, CDR1 is MDHEN and CDR2 is SYDVKM. The V end lost 6 bases, the J end lost 0 bases, and 17 bases lay between the germline ends.

The CDR3 sequence is CASTLVGSTDTQYF. CDR3 nucleotide sequence: TGTGCCAGCACACTAGTGGGATCCACAGATACGCAGTATTTT. The chain joins TRBV6-6 to TRBJ2-3; tentatively, D is TRBD2 (5 bases). Trimming removed 7 bases at V and 2 bases at J, with 13 bases between. Per germline, CDR1 MNHNY and CDR2 SVGAGI (reference sequence). The CDR3 sequence is 14 residues long.

The chain recombines TRBV9 with TRBJ1-2, with D possibly TRBD1 on 5 matching bases. Germline CDR1 and CDR2: SGDLS and YYNGEE. The CDR3 runs to 15 residues. Trimming removed 3 bases at V and 8 bases at J, with 20 bases between. CDR3 in amino acids: CASSASLRDGQGYTF. The CDR3 DNA reads TGTGCCAGCAGCGCTTCACTCAGGGACGGCCAAGGCTACACCTTC.

The rearrangement links TRBV29-1 to TRBJ1-1; a possible D gene is TRBD1 (5 bases). The CDR3 length is 13 residues. Trimming shortened V by 7 bases and J by 2 bases, and 14 bases separated the two germline ends. Germline V CDR1 and CDR2: SQVTM, ANQGSEA. CDR3 protein: CSGTGTLNTEAFF. The CDR3 coding sequence is TGCAGCGGAACCGGGACGCTTAACACTGAAGCTTTCTTT.

The CDR3: CASSLDAAKNIQYF. The CDR3 coding sequence is TGTGCCAGCAGCTTAGATGCAGCCAAAAACATTCAGTACTTC. The chain has TRBV7-2 and TRBJ2-4; D not resolved. V was cut by 1 base and J by 0 bases, with 4 bases left in between. CDR1 and CDR2 (germline): SGHTA, FQGNSA. This CDR3 comprises 14 residues.

The V call is TRBV11-2, the J call TRBJ2-7; possibly TRBD1 for D (7 bases). Trimming stripped 5 bases from V and 4 bases from J, with 15 bases between. Looked up from germline, CDR1 is SGHAT and CDR2 is FQNNGV. This CDR3 is 14 amino acids long. Written as DNA, the CDR3 is TGTGCCAGCAGCCGCCAGGGGGGCATGTACGAGCAGTACTTC. As protein: CASSRQGGMYEQYF.